The 7 T cell receptor beta chains in this list originate from one sample, sequenced in a study of identifying expanded T cells in peripheral blood. Sequenced by immunoSEQ multiplex PCR; TCRdb stores in-frame clones only, minus some. The table records about 81,000 clones, 84% of them present only once. The sample consisted of blood. These receptors were collected from a person between 18 and 69 years old in good health.

This clone was seen only once. The chain's CDR3 is CASSDYSGWSTEAFF. DNA of the CDR3: TGTGCCAGCAGTGATTACTCAGGGTGGAGCACTGAAGCTTTCTTT. This rearrangement joins TRBV25-1 to TRBJ1-1; TRBD1 might be the D (5 bases). The germline V and J ends were trimmed by 3 bases and 4 bases, with 15 bases remaining between them. The CDR3 has 15 residues. Germline values: CDR1 MGHDK, CDR2 SYGVNS.

The chain recombines TRBV7-2 with TRBJ1-3; 7 bases agree with TRBD1. With V trimmed by 5 bases and J by 10 bases, 8 bases remained unmatched. The germline CDR1 and CDR2 sequences are SGHTA and FQGNSA. The CDR3 extends over 13 amino acids. The chain's CDR3 is CASSTQQGTTIYF. CDR3 DNA sequence: TGTGCCAGCAGCACCCAACAGGGGACGACCATATATTTT.

This clone has only a few counts. This sequence joins TRBV18 and TRBJ2-7; 9 positions agree with TRBD1. V trimming: 3 bases; J trimming: 5 bases; junction bases outside the gene matches: 2. CDR3 size: 13 residues. Germline lookup yields CDR1 KGHSH and CDR2 LQKENI. As DNA, the CDR3 is TGTGCCAGCTCACCGACAGGGGGGCACGAGCAGTACTTC. Protein sequence: CASSPTGGHEQYF.

V and J are TRBV28 and TRBJ1-2; possible D gene TRBD1, 5 bases. Germline assignment: CDR1 MDHEN and CDR2 SYDVKM. The CDR3 length is 14 residues. The ends were cut back, 5 bases at V and 8 bases at J, with 18 bases in the middle. CDR3 nucleotides: TGTGCCAGCAGTGCCCGACAGCCCGGACGGGGCTACACCTTC. Amino acids: CASSARQPGRGYTF.

This chain connects TRBV7-3 to TRBJ2-1; 7 positions match TRBD2. Germline V gives CDR1 SGHTA, CDR2 FQGTGA. Trimming cost V 1 base and J 4 bases; bases outside gene matches: 7. The CDR3 runs 16 residues. CDR3 sequence: CASSLNPGGPYNEQFF. CDR3 sequence (DNA): TGTGCCAGCAGCTTAAATCCGGGAGGACCGTACAATGAGCAGTTCTTC. Full variable domain (rest looked up from reference TRBV7-3 and TRBJ2-1): GAGVSQTPSNKVTEKGKYVELRCDPISGHTALYWYRQSLGQGPEFLIYFQGTGAADDSGLPNDRFFAVRPEGSVSTLKIQRTERGDSAVYLCASSLNPGGPYNEQFFGPGTRLTVL.

The CDR3 coding sequence is TGTGCCAGCAGCAAACCCGGGACAGGGGGCGACACCGGGGAGCTGTTTTTT. Encoded protein: CASSKPGTGGDTGELFF. This chain uses TRBV21-1 with TRBJ2-2; the D call of TRBD1 is as the table states it, not checked on the DNA. TRBV21-1 is an annotated pseudogene. The CDR3 extends over 17 amino acids.

The V and J genes are TRBV9 and TRBJ1-2, with a tentative D call TRBD1 (5 bases). The CDR3 is made up of 18 amino acids. V was pared by 3 bases and J by 3 bases, with 24 bases between. The germline V gene encodes CDR1 SGDLS and CDR2 YYNGEE. CDR3 in amino acids: CASSARGGNEMLDYGYTF. The DNA for the CDR3 is TGTGCCAGCAGCGCCCGTGGGGGGAATGAAATGCTAGACTATGGCTACACCTTC.